The 23 T cell receptor beta chains below come from one sample, sequenced in a study of radiotherapy plus CTLA-4 blockade in lung cancer. Profiling relied on immunoSEQ multiplex PCR, and the TCRdb table lists in-frame clones only, not all of them. Altogether approximately 67,000 clones are present, about 83% being singletons, with the ten largest covering 3.5% to 5%. Source: peripheral blood, taken from a patient treated with radiotherapy plus ipilimumab. The receptors here all came from a human donor with non-small cell lung cancer who had a partial response to radiotherapy plus ipilimumab.

The chain uses TRBV9 and TRBJ2-1; no firm D call. From germline, CDR1 is SGDLS and CDR2 YYNGEE. V lost 0 bases to trimming and J lost 0 bases, with 7 bases between them. This CDR3 contains 15 residues. DNA of the CDR3: TGTGCCAGCAGCGTAGCGGGTAACTCCTACAATGAGCAGTTCTTC. Translating it yields CASSVAGNSYNEQFF. Filled out from reference TRBV9 and TRBJ2-1, the complete variable domain reads DSGVTQTPKHLITATGQRVTLRCSPRSGDLSVYWYQQSLDQGLQFLIQYYNGEERAKGNILERFSAQQFPDLHSELNLSSLELGDSALYFCASSVAGNSYNEQFFGPGTRLTVL.

In nucleotides, the CDR3 is TGTGCCAGCAGTTTGGGCGGGAGCAACTACGAGCAGTACTTC. It codes for CASSLGGSNYEQYF. V is TRBV28 and J is TRBJ2-7; 7 nucleotides line up with TRBD2. Trimming removed 3 bases from V and 3 bases from J; junction bases left unmatched: 5. This CDR3 has 14 residues. Germline V gene sequence: CDR1 MDHEN, CDR2 SYDVKM.

The CDR3 sequence is CASSHGQGASYEQYF. CDR3 bases: TGCGCCAGCAGTCATGGACAGGGGGCCTCCTACGAGCAGTACTTC. The chain employs TRBV23-1 and TRBJ2-5; 11 nucleotides match TRBD1. Near its end, the DNA agrees better with TRBJ2-7, so the J call may be wrong. TRBV23-1 is labeled an ORF, and its function is uncertain. CDR3 length equals 15 residues.

The chain uses TRBV29-1 and TRBJ2-7; 10 bases fit TRBD1. The germline V gene encodes CDR1 SQVTM and CDR2 ANQGSEA. This CDR3 contains 14 residues. Trimming took 4 bases from V and 3 from J; bases not matched to a gene: 6. Written as DNA, the CDR3 is TGCAGCGTTGCCGGGACAGGGGAGGGCTACGAGCAGTACTTC. Translated: CSVAGTGEGYEQYF.

This chain joins TRBV10-1 and TRBJ2-2; TRBD1 aligns across 8 bases. Germline V gives CDR1 WNHNN, CDR2 SYGVQD (reference sequence). This CDR3 spans 14 amino acids. V lost 6 bases and J lost 4; bases outside the gene matches: 4. The DNA of the CDR3 is TGCGCCAGCAGAGCACAGGGGGGCACCGGGGAGCTGTTTTTT. As protein: CASRAQGGTGELFF.

The chain is built from TRBV10-3 and TRBJ1-2; 11 bases align to TRBD1. Germline V gives CDR1 ENHRY, CDR2 SYGVKD. J lost 6 bases, V lost 5 bases, and 5 bases had no gene match. This CDR3 is built from 14 residues. The CDR3 loop reads CAISSGQGADGYTF. The CDR3 DNA sequence: TGTGCCATCAGTTCCGGACAGGGGGCTGATGGCTACACCTTC.

The chain uses TRBV27 and TRBJ1-1, with D uncertain. CDR1 MNHEY and CDR2 SMNVEV come from the germline V gene (reference sequence). V was cut by 4 bases and J by 0 bases, with 15 bases left in between. The CDR3 contains 16 residues. Here the CDR3 reads CASSSRSWEMNTEAFF. For the CDR3, the DNA is TGTGCCAGCAGTTCCCGTTCATGGGAGATGAACACTGAAGCTTTCTTT.

This rearrangement joins TRBV5-1 to TRBJ1-4, with 8 bases lining up with TRBD1. The V gene's germline CDR1 is SGHRS and CDR2 YFSETQ. V shed 2 bases and J 8 bases; nucleotides not matched to a gene: 8. The CDR3 sequence is 15 residues long. The CDR3 here is CASSFGQGDGEKLFF. The CDR3 bases are TGCGCCAGCAGCTTTGGACAGGGCGACGGCGAAAAACTGTTTTTT.

This chain uses TRBV15 with TRBJ2-7; perhaps TRBD2 as D (6 bases). The CDR3 extends over 15 amino acids. The germline V gene encodes CDR1 LNHNV and CDR2 YYDKDF (reference sequence). The V and J ends lost 1 base and 5 bases respectively, with 15 bases between them. The chain's CDR3 is CATSRVRDSYNEQYF. The CDR3 DNA follows: TGTGCCACCAGCAGAGTCAGGGACTCCTACAACGAGCAGTACTTC.

The gene calls are TRBV28 and TRBJ1-2; 8 bases line up with TRBD1. Looked up from germline, CDR1 is MDHEN and CDR2 is SYDVKM. This CDR3 comprises 14 residues. Losses at the gene ends were 4 bases for V and 4 bases for J; bases not matched to a gene: 5. The CDR3 nucleotides are TGTGCCAGCAGTTCAACAGGGGGTTCCTATGGCTACACCTTC. Its protein is CASSSTGGSYGYTF.

V is TRBV19 and J is TRBJ2-7, with 9 bases matching TRBD1. V trimming: 7 bases; J trimming: 4 bases; junction bases outside the gene matches: 8. In germline, CDR1 is LNHDA, CDR2 SQIVND (reference sequence). This CDR3 contains 14 residues. CDR3 sequence reads: CASKPGQGLYEQYF. CDR3 nucleotides: TGTGCCAGTAAGCCGGGACAGGGTCTATACGAGCAGTACTTC. The variable domain in full, with the rest retrieved from reference TRBV19 and TRBJ2-7, is DGGITQSPKYLFRKEGQNVTLSCEQNLNHDAMYWYRQDPGQGLRLIYYSQIVNDFQKGDIAEGYSVSREKKESFPLTVTSAQKNPTAFYLCASKPGQGLYEQYFGPGTRLTVT.

In its sample, this clone was seen a few times. The chain joins TRBV2 to TRBJ1-4, with a tentative D call TRBD1 (6 bases). V was cut by 4 bases and J by 2 bases, with 8 bases left in between. This CDR3 contains 14 residues. Germline loops: CDR1 SNHLY, CDR2 FYNNEI. The CDR3 is CASSVTGTNEKLFF. CDR3 nucleotides: TGTGCCAGCAGTGTAACAGGGACTAATGAAAAACTGTTTTTT. Based on the CDR3 plus reference TRBV2 and TRBJ1-4, the full variable domain is EPEVTQTPSHQVTQMGQEVILRCVPISNHLYFYWYRQILGQKVEFLVSFYNNEISEKSEIFDDQFSVERPDGSNFTLKIRSTKLEDSAMYFCASSVTGTNEKLFFGSGTQLSVL.

The V call is TRBV30, the J call TRBJ2-6, with D possibly TRBD2 on 5 matching bases. V was trimmed by 2 bases and J by 3 bases, leaving 14 bases between them. The CDR3 sequence is 16 residues long. Germline CDR1 is GTSNPN and CDR2 is SVGIG (reference sequence). DNA for the CDR3: TGTGCCTGGAGTATCGGGGTCGTAAGTGGGGCCAACGTCCTGACTTTC. Its protein product is CAWSIGVVSGANVLTF.

The chain employs TRBV28 and TRBJ1-2; a weak D match, TRBD1 (6 bases). CDR3 size: 14 residues. The ends were cut back, 2 bases at V and 4 bases at J, with 11 bases in the middle. Germline V gene sequence: CDR1 MDHEN, CDR2 SYDVKM. The CDR3: CASSLVAGAYGYTF. CDR3 sequence (DNA): TGTGCCAGCAGTTTAGTGGCAGGGGCCTATGGCTACACCTTC.

V gene TRBV30 combines with J gene TRBJ2-7; a possible D gene is TRBD2 (6 bases). Germline CDR1 reads GTSNPN; CDR2 reads SVGIG (reference sequence). This CDR3 region has 15 residues. Deletions cut 0 bases from V and 3 bases from J, with 15 bases between. The chain's CDR3 is CAWSVAAGRSYEQYF. CDR3 coding DNA: TGTGCCTGGAGTGTTGCTGCGGGAAGGAGCTACGAGCAGTACTTC.

This clone was picked up one time. The V gene is TRBV5-4, the J gene TRBJ2-3, with a possible D match to TRBD1 (5 bases). V was pared by 3 bases and J by 4 bases, with 12 bases between. CDR3 size: 14 residues. Per germline, CDR1 SGHNT and CDR2 YYREEE (reference sequence). CDR3 bases: TGTGCCAGCAGCTCTTCAGGGATCCCAGATACGCAGTATTTT. Its protein is CASSSSGIPDTQYF.

The chain is built from TRBV5-1 and TRBJ2-7; 7 bases agree with TRBD2. Germline V lookup: CDR1 SGHRS, CDR2 YFSETQ. J was trimmed by 2 bases and V by 6 bases; bases with no gene match: 8. The CDR3 runs to 14 residues. The CDR3 loop is CASTMYGTTYEQYF. For the CDR3, the DNA is TGCGCCAGCACCATGTACGGGACTACCTACGAGCAGTACTTC.

This chain uses TRBV7-3 with TRBJ2-1, with 9 bases matching TRBD2. Germline V gene sequence: CDR1 SGHTA, CDR2 FQGTGA. V shed 4 bases, J shed 7 bases, and the junction held 8 bases outside the gene matches. The CDR3 runs 15 residues. The CDR3 nucleotides read TGTGCCAGCAGCTATCGACTAGCGGAGTGGAATGAGCAGTTCTTC. Amino acid sequence: CASSYRLAEWNEQFF.

The CDR3 nucleotides read TGTGCCAGCAGTTTTGGAGGCGGGTCGAATGAAGCTTTCTTT. Protein: CASSFGGGSNEAFF. This chain joins TRBV28 and TRBJ1-1; no clear D. V lost 3 bases, J lost 7 bases, and 15 bases lay in between. Germline lookup yields CDR1 MDHEN and CDR2 SYDVKM. The length of the CDR3 is 14 residues.

The chain combines TRBV5-1 with TRBJ1-3; TRBD1 agrees at 9 bases. This CDR3 is 15 amino acids long. The germline CDR1 and CDR2 sequences are SGHRS and YFSETQ. Trimming cost V 4 bases and J 4 bases; bases outside gene matches: 6. CDR3 sequence reads: CASSQGGTGGNTIYF. In nucleotides, the CDR3 is TGCGCCAGCAGCCAAGGCGGGACAGGGGGAAACACCATATATTTT.

The CDR3 bases are TGTGCCAGCAGCTTAGCGGGAGCGACGGGGACCGGGGAGCTGTTTTTT. Translating gives CASSLAGATGTGELFF. The chain has TRBV7-7 and TRBJ2-2; D might be TRBD2 (5 bases). Germline lookup yields CDR1 SSHAT and CDR2 FNYEAQ (reference sequence). The CDR3 consists of 16 residues. Trimming cost V 0 bases and J 5 bases, with 13 bases left between them.

V gene TRBV5-1 combines with J gene TRBJ2-6; maybe TRBD2 (5 bases). V dropped 4 bases and J dropped 0 bases, with 14 bases sitting between them. CDR3 length: 17 residues. The germline V gene encodes CDR1 SGHRS and CDR2 YFSETQ. CDR3 in amino acids: CASSLRAGSSGANVLTF. The CDR3 DNA reads TGCGCCAGCAGCCTGAGGGCAGGCAGCTCTGGGGCCAACGTCCTGACTTTC.

The rearrangement joins TRBV5-1 to TRBJ2-2, with D possibly being TRBD1 (6 bases). Per germline, CDR1 SGHRS and CDR2 YFSETQ. This CDR3 is 15 amino acids long. The ends were cut back, 0 bases at V and 5 bases at J, with 11 bases in the middle. As DNA, the CDR3 is TGCGCCAGCAGCTTGGCGAGCCAGGGGACCGGGGAGCTGTTTTTT. Translating gives CASSLASQGTGELFF.